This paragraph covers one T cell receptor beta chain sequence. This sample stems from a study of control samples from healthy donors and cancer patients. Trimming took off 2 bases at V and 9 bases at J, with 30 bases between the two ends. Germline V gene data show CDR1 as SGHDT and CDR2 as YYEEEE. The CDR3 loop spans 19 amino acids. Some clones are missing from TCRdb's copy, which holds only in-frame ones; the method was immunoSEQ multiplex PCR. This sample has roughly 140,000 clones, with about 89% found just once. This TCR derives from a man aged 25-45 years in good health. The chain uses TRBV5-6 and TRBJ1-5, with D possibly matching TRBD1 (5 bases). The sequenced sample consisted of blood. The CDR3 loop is CASSFGWAGDSTSGLPQHF. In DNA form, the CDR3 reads TGTGCCAGCAGCTTCGGGTGGGCCGGTGACAGTACTTCAGGTTTGCCCCAGCATTTT.